This TCR beta chain was obtained from a study of CD8+CD57+ T cells in acquired aplastic anemia (dated by TCRdb to the late 2010s). Regarding the study in general: Extracted DNA from sorted CD4+ and CD8+ cells averaged around 3.4 ug, ranging from roughly 0.17 to 27.4 ug. An average of approximately 9.8 million reads for CD4+ cells and roughly 11 million reads for CD8+ cells was obtained from healthy donor samples. Broader findings and caveats from the paper: Around 27 CD8+ CDR3 sequences were shared between patients and controls but appeared highly expressed in patients and within their immunodominant clones. Patients and healthy controls showed no significant difference in CD8+ Simpson's diversity (P=0.060).

The CDR3 starts with the cysteine, ends with the phenylalanine, and has 17 residues. This entry keeps only the CDR3 DNA: 51 bases, framed from base 1. Looking up the germline V gene yields CDR1 KGHDR and CDR2 SFDVKD. V trim: 1 base; J trim: 5 bases; unmatched bases: 10. Genomic DNA served as template for TCR beta VDJ combination and CDR3 sequence profiling. TCR repertoire sequencing was run on an Illumina HiSeq 2000. Regarding the original processing steps: TRBV/TRBJ rearrangement plots, CDR3 size and DJ length profiles, and Simpson's diversity index were used to assess repertoires. The immunodominant clone was defined as the most abundant DNA sequence in deep sequencing data. CDR3 amino acid sequences were checked for sharing between subjects and were compared against published repertoires and the VDJdb database. The raw public reads went through TCRdb reprocessing: fastp at Q25, MiXCR clone calling, in-frame beta chains kept. All rows with the same CDR3 protein become a single entry with the most common DNA and genes. The V and J calls and clone size are TCRdb's, not the authors'. Across this sample there are some 220,000 distinct CDR3 sequences, with roughly 35% seen only once. The ten largest clones represent roughly 1.1% of the sample.

The study deep-sequenced TCR repertoires of sorted CD4+ and CD8+ blood T cells from severe aplastic anemia patients and healthy subjects. Ficoll-Paque density gradient centrifugation was used to isolate peripheral blood mononuclear cells. CD4+ and CD8+ T cells were sorted by FACS or magnetic beads before DNA extraction. This clonotype was counted at least ten times. Its antigen is still unknown. Within one base of it there is no much larger clone, and no base qualities were kept. This TCR came from a human donor in good health, serving as a control. The chain is assembled from TRBV24-1 and TRBJ2-5; 9 bases in the middle match TRBD2. Specimen: sorted CD4+, CD8+, or CD8+CD57+ T cells (not recorded which) from PBMCs. Read as DNA, the sequence is TGTGCCACCAGTGATTTTGCTAGCGGGGCGCCTTCGGAGACCCAGTACTTC. Its protein is CATSDFASGAPSETQYF.